The 5 T cell receptor beta chains listed next were all sequenced from one sample in a study of blood T cell repertoires in COVID-19. Produced via immunoSEQ multiplex PCR; TCRdb's table is partial and in-frame only. The data hold fewer than 250,000 clones, with 70% to 90% observed a single time. Sequencing input: PBMCs or T cells enriched from blood (not recorded which). The receptor set was obtained from a man aged 25-40 years who had recovered from COVID-19.

CDR3 nucleotide sequence: TGTGCCAGCAGCGGTTCAGGGGGGAATGGCTACACCTTC. Translating it yields CASSGSGGNGYTF. V usage is TRBV5-5 and J usage is TRBJ1-2; 7 bases are a match to TRBD1. The CDR3 consists of 13 residues. Germline CDR1 SGHKS, CDR2 YYEKEE (reference sequence). Unmatched junction bases numbered 6, after V lost 4 bases and J lost 6 bases.

The chain links TRBV11-2 to TRBJ2-1; TRBD2 might be the D (6 bases). This CDR3 is built from 17 residues. Looked up from germline, CDR1 is SGHAT and CDR2 is FQNNGV. V lost 5 bases and J lost 7, with 24 bases in between. CDR3 bases: TGTGCCAGCAGCCTTTTGGGGGTGGCGGGGAGACAAAATGAGCAGTTCTTC. Amino acids: CASSLLGVAGRQNEQFF.

This chain uses TRBV6-5 with TRBJ2-2; a weak D match, TRBD1 (5 bases). Deletions cut 3 bases from V and 0 bases from J, with 8 bases between. The CDR3 totals 15 residues. The germline CDR1 and CDR2 sequences are MNHEY and SVGAGI. This CDR3 is CASSYQGPNTGELFF. In nucleotides, the CDR3 is TGTGCCAGCAGTTATCAGGGTCCGAACACCGGGGAGCTGTTTTTT.

CDR3 sequence (DNA): TGTGCCTGGCATAGAGCTCCTCTAGGCTACACCTTC. Its translation is CAWHRAPLGYTF. The rearrangement joins TRBV30 to TRBJ1-2; D gene uncertain. Trimming left V 5 bases short and J 8 bases short, with 15 bases between. The CDR3 extends over 12 amino acids. Germline-derived CDR1 and CDR2 are GTSNPN and SVGIG (reference sequence).

V and J are TRBV5-1 and TRBJ2-5; the match to TRBD1 covers 8 bases. Germline V gene lookup returns CDR1 SGHRS and CDR2 YFSETQ. The CDR3 runs to 14 residues. V trimming: 6 bases; J trimming: 0 bases; junction bases outside the gene matches: 4. CDR3 coding DNA: TGCGCCAGCAACAGGGGGAACAACCAAGAGACCCAGTACTTC. This translates into CASNRGNNQETQYF. Full variable domain (rest looked up from reference TRBV5-1 and TRBJ2-5): KAGVTQTPRYLIKTRGQQVTLSCSPISGHRSVSWYQQTPGQGLQFLFEYFSETQRNKGNFPGRFSGRQFSNSRSEMNVSTLELGDSALYLCASNRGNNQETQYFGPGTRLLVL.